This TCR beta chain was found in a study of blood T cell repertoires in COVID-19 (dated by TCRdb to between 2020 and 2021). Regarding the study in general: The collaborator samples originated in the United States, Italy and Spain and spanned the acute and convalescent phases of COVID-19. The sample metadata nearly always contained a de-identified subject ID, COVID-19 status, age in years and sex. The repertoires were released in a freely available public database meant as a resource for research on the immune response to SARS-CoV-2. The dataset comprised deeply sampled blood TCRbeta repertoires from subjects exposed to, actively infected with, or recovered from COVID-19. Where available, HLA class I and class II types were taken from metadata supplied by the sample provider and were not determined by assay-based typing. The samples were drawn from the first 160 participants of the ongoing ImmuneRACE study and from 1,254 subjects provided by 6 global collaborators. The prospective study material was composed of cDNA or gDNA derived from T cells, B-cell-depleted T cells, or PBMCs.

The study at large found these results: How much clinical and demographic metadata was included differed by source and by participant, and the metadata was provided uncurated.

The germline V gene specifies MNHEY as CDR1 and SVGAGI as CDR2. Including cysteine and phenylalanine, the CDR3 has 15 amino acids. The retained sequence is limited to the CDR3, 45 bases, with the frame set at the first base. V is cut back by 7 bases and J by 0 bases, with 4 bases in the junction unmatched. The immunoSEQ Assay, a bias-controlled multiplex PCR, was used to amplify TCRbeta CDR3 regions from genomic DNA. The authors' pipeline ran thus. The number of nucleated cells in each sample was estimated from the amplification of reference gene primers within the assay. Sequence reads were collapsed and filtered to measure the absolute abundance of every unique TCRbeta CDR3 rearrangement. Productive Simpson clonality was computed per sample as the square root of Simpson's diversity index over productive rearrangements. TCRdb provides this immuneACCESS table in a form limited to in-frame rearrangements. Some clones are lacking; in checked studies, under half of them reflect an unresolved V gene, and why the rest are absent is not known. V and J calls and clone size are as listed in that table; D and trimming were resolved from the DNA. This sample comprises hundreds of thousands of clones, 84% of them detected only once. The ten largest clonotypes hold around 9.2% of the sample.

Of note for this clone: Its target antigen remains unknown. Qualities for individual bases were not recorded, and no much larger clone is one base off.

Whole blood was collected in K2EDTA tubes by collaborating institutions according to the institutions' own protocols. Collaborator samples were shipped for TCRbeta analysis as frozen whole blood, isolated PBMCs, or DNA extracted from either sample type. The sequenced material came from peripheral blood. Recombination joined TRBV6-5 with TRBJ2-5; the central 11 bases match TRBD2. The clonotype was recovered from a human donor in a cohort sampled during active COVID-19. The CDR3 region has the sequence CASTPLAGDQETQYF. In nucleotide form, the sequence is TGTGCCAGCACCCCACTAGCGGGAGACCAAGAGACCCAGTACTTC.